Each of the 30 T cell receptor beta chains below was sequenced from the same sample in a study of cytomegalovirus exposure and HLA in healthy donors. Use of 60 Vbeta and 13 Jbeta primers characterized the PCR. Assay used: immunoSEQ multiplex PCR; TCRdb lists only in-frame clones, some missing. The data hold about 82,000 clones, with more than 60% observed a single time. The sequencing input was PBMCs. The origin of the receptors is a male donor in good health and CMV-seropositive.

The chain joins TRBV2 to TRBJ2-3, with D possibly TRBD2 on 6 matching bases. V lost 4 bases and J 1 base, leaving 12 bases between the germline ends. CDR1 and CDR2 (germline): SNHLY, FYNNEI. This CDR3 is 15 amino acids long. The chain's CDR3 is CASSGTKRGTDTQYF. Here the CDR3 DNA reads TGTGCCAGCAGTGGGACTAAACGGGGCACAGATACGCAGTATTTT.

This rearrangement joins TRBV2 to TRBJ2-4, with D possibly matching TRBD1 (6 bases). Deletions cut 7 bases from V and 5 bases from J, with 18 bases between. CDR3 length: 15 amino acids. Germline V gene sequence: CDR1 SNHLY, CDR2 FYNNEI. The CDR3 DNA sequence: TGTGCCAGCACCTACGTCAGGGGACAACAAAACATTCAGTACTTC. Translation: CASTYVRGQQNIQYF.

The rearrangement joins TRBV4-3 to TRBJ2-5; D uncertain. Trimming removed 0 bases from V and 5 bases from J, with 10 bases in between. Germline CDR1 is LGHNA and CDR2 is YSLEER. CDR3 length: 14 residues. CDR3 sequence (DNA): TGCGCCAGCAGCCAAGAAACTATTCGGGAGACCCAGTACTTC. Translated, it gives CASSQETIRETQYF.

This clone has just one count. V usage is TRBV6-5 and J usage is TRBJ1-3; D is unclear. CDR1 is MNHEY, CDR2 SVGAGI, per germline. This CDR3 region has 15 residues. V was pared by 6 bases and J by 7 bases, with 19 bases between. The DNA for the CDR3 is TGTGCCAGCAGGGCCGCGGGCGGGCCGTTCAACACCATATATTTT. Amino acid sequence: CASRAAGGPFNTIYF.

The genes are TRBV2 and TRBJ1-2; 9 nucleotides line up with TRBD1. This CDR3 has 11 amino acids. The germline V gene encodes CDR1 SNHLY and CDR2 FYNNEI. Trimming at V came to 3 bases and at J to 14 bases, leaving 4 bases not matched to a gene. The CDR3 nucleotides are TGTGCCAGCAGTGAGGGGACAGGGAGGACCTTC. It encodes CASSEGTGRTF.

In this sample, this clone turned up once. The gene calls are TRBV29-1 and TRBJ2-7; the match to TRBD1 covers 9 bases. Trimming removed 7 bases from V and 4 bases from J; junction bases left unmatched: 17. The CDR3 has 16 residues. CDR1 and CDR2 (germline): SQVTM, ANQGSEA. CDR3 sequence reads: CSAVTGGDFHLYEQYF. CDR3 nucleotide sequence: TGCAGCGCTGTAACAGGGGGCGACTTCCATTTATACGAGCAGTACTTC.

This chain joins TRBV5-1 and TRBJ2-4; D is possibly TRBD1 (6 bases). The CDR3 spans 15 residues. Between the trimmed V and J ends, which lost 4 bases and 2 bases, there was a span of 13 bases. CDR1 is SGHRS and CDR2 is YFSETQ in the germline V gene. The CDR3: CASSDAQGSKNIQYF. CDR3 DNA sequence: TGCGCCAGCAGCGACGCACAGGGATCCAAAAACATTCAGTACTTC. Based on the CDR3 plus reference TRBV5-1 and TRBJ2-4, the full variable domain is KAGVTQTPRYLIKTRGQQVTLSCSPISGHRSVSWYQQTPGQGLQFLFEYFSETQRNKGNFPGRFSGRQFSNSRSEMNVSTLELGDSALYLCASSDAQGSKNIQYFGAGTRLSVL.

The chain joins TRBV27 to TRBJ2-1; 8 nucleotides match TRBD2. CDR1 and CDR2 from the germline V gene are MNHEY and SMNVEV (reference sequence). V lost 3 bases to trimming and J lost 1 base; unmatched junction nucleotides: 20. This CDR3 is 21 amino acids long. The CDR3 here is CASSFFGAGGLTLGSYNEQFF. CDR3 DNA: TGTGCCAGCAGTTTTTTTGGGGCGGGGGGCCTAACCCTGGGGTCCTACAATGAGCAGTTCTTC.

The gene calls are TRBV4-1 and TRBJ1-2; D may be TRBD1 (6 bases). This CDR3 spans 16 amino acids. Between the trimmed V and J ends, which lost 7 bases and 0 bases, there was a span of 18 bases. Germline V gives CDR1 MGHRA, CDR2 YSYEKL. Written as DNA, the CDR3 is TGCGCCAGCACCCCAGGGGATAGAAAGCCTAACTATGGCTACACCTTC. Protein product: CASTPGDRKPNYGYTF.

This clone was recorded a few times. V usage is TRBV30 and J usage is TRBJ2-6; 9 nucleotides align to TRBD1. CDR3 length: 17 residues. V lost 2 bases to trimming and J lost 1 base; unmatched junction nucleotides: 6. Germline V gene sequence: CDR1 GTSNPN, CDR2 SVGIG (reference sequence). Here the CDR3 reads CAWSLTGGGSGANVLTF. The CDR3 DNA sequence: TGTGCCTGGAGTCTGACAGGGGGGGGGTCTGGGGCCAACGTCCTGACTTTC. Full variable domain (rest looked up from reference TRBV30 and TRBJ2-6): SQTIHQWPATLVQPVGSPLSLECTVEGTSNPNLYWYRQAAGRGLQLLFYSVGIGQISSEVPQNLSASRPQDRQFILSSKKLLLSDSGFYLCAWSLTGGGSGANVLTFGAGSRLTVL.

This sequence joins TRBV4-3 and TRBJ2-1, with D possibly being TRBD2 (6 bases). Germline CDR1 is LGHNA and CDR2 is YSLEER. Trimming pared 4 bases from V and 9 bases from J, leaving 16 bases between. CDR3 length: 14 residues. CDR3 protein: CASSLTRTEGEQFF. The CDR3 DNA reads TGCGCCAGCAGCCTGACCAGGACGGAGGGTGAGCAGTTCTTC.

CDR3 sequence reads: CASSLGPSKHEQFF. The CDR3 coding sequence is TGTGCCAGCAGCTTGGGTCCTAGCAAGCATGAGCAGTTCTTC. The chain employs TRBV5-5 and TRBJ2-1; TRBD2 is a possible D gene (5 bases). V was trimmed by 0 bases and J by 8 bases, leaving 12 bases between them. This CDR3 contains 14 residues. CDR1 SGHKS and CDR2 YYEKEE come from the germline V gene (reference sequence). Together with reference TRBV5-5 and TRBJ2-1, the CDR3 gives the full variable domain: DAGVTQSPTHLIKTRGQQVTLRCSPISGHKSVSWYQQVLGQGPQFIFQYYEKEERGRGNFPDRFSARQFPNYSSELNVNALLLGDSALYLCASSLGPSKHEQFFGPGTRLTVL.

J is TRBJ2-1 and V is TRBV2; 10 bases fit TRBD2. V trimming: 7 bases; J trimming: 2 bases; junction bases outside the gene matches: 2. The CDR3 extends over 14 amino acids. Germline CDR1 and CDR2: SNHLY and FYNNEI. Here the CDR3 reads CASIAGGTYNEQFF. The CDR3 nucleotides are TGTGCCAGCATAGCGGGAGGCACCTACAATGAGCAGTTCTTC.

This clone was observed once. V and J are TRBV27 and TRBJ2-3; possible D gene TRBD2, 6 bases. Germline lookup yields CDR1 MNHEY and CDR2 SMNVEV (reference sequence). CDR3 length equals 15 residues. V was pared by 3 bases and J by 0 bases, with 10 bases between. The CDR3 is CASSFSRGSTDTQYF. The CDR3 nucleotides read TGTGCCAGCAGTTTTTCGCGGGGTAGCACAGATACGCAGTATTTT.

The J gene is TRBJ1-2, the V gene TRBV27, with 9 bases matching TRBD1. The CDR3 has 13 amino acids. Trimming took 6 bases from V and 5 from J; bases not matched to a gene: 4. CDR1 is MNHEY, CDR2 SMNVEV, per germline (reference sequence). For the CDR3, the DNA is TGTGCCAGCAGCCTCGGACAGGGGTATGGCTACACCTTC. Translation gives CASSLGQGYGYTF.

The chain recombines TRBV27 with TRBJ2-1; 9 positions match TRBD2. V shed 5 bases, J shed 6 bases, and the junction held 5 bases outside the gene matches. Per the germline V gene, CDR1 is MNHEY and CDR2 is SMNVEV (reference sequence). The CDR3 has 14 amino acids. The CDR3 bases are TGTGCCAGCAGTGCAGGACTAGCGCTCAATGAGCAGTTCTTC. Protein sequence: CASSAGLALNEQFF.

V is TRBV7-9 and J is TRBJ2-1, with no clear D. Trimming left V 2 bases short and J 7 bases short, with 15 bases between. The CDR3 has 15 amino acids. CDR1 and CDR2 (germline): SEHNR, FQNEAQ (reference sequence). CDR3: CASSLKVSSWNEQFF. The CDR3 nucleotides are TGTGCCAGCAGCTTAAAGGTCAGTAGCTGGAATGAGCAGTTCTTC. Full variable domain (remainder filled in from reference TRBV7-9 and TRBJ2-1): DTGVSQNPRHKITKRGQNVTFRCDPISEHNRLYWYRQTLGQGPEFLTYFQNEAQLEKSRLLSDRFSAERPKGSFSTLEIQRTEQGDSAMYLCASSLKVSSWNEQFFGPGTRLTVL.

V is TRBV28 and J is TRBJ2-2; 10 bases fit TRBD1. This CDR3 spans 15 amino acids. Trimming cost V 4 bases and J 4 bases; bases outside gene matches: 3. Germline V gene sequence: CDR1 MDHEN, CDR2 SYDVKM. The DNA of the CDR3 is TGTGCCAGCAGTTCGGGACAGGGGCCCACCGGGGAGCTGTTTTTT. Residues: CASSSGQGPTGELFF.

The chain couples TRBV30 to TRBJ1-2, with TRBD1 matching over 7 bases. V shed 5 bases and J 5 bases; nucleotides not matched to a gene: 8. The germline gives CDR1 GTSNPN, CDR2 SVGIG (reference sequence). This CDR3 spans 13 amino acids. The CDR3 reads CAWHTGVQYGYTF. The CDR3 coding sequence is TGTGCCTGGCATACAGGGGTTCAATATGGCTACACCTTC.

This chain links TRBV7-9 with TRBJ1-2; 7 bases match TRBD1. Trimming at V came to 5 bases and at J to 8 bases, leaving 11 bases not matched to a gene. Per germline, CDR1 SEHNR and CDR2 FQNEAQ (reference sequence). CDR3 size: 14 residues. CDR3: CASSTPGGGEGYTF. The CDR3 region has the DNA TGTGCCAGCAGCACCCCAGGGGGAGGAGAAGGCTACACCTTC.

The chain couples TRBV6-5 to TRBJ2-3; 10 nucleotides match TRBD2. Trimming took 6 bases from V and 4 from J; bases not matched to a gene: 7. Looked up from germline, CDR1 is MNHEY and CDR2 is SVGAGI. The CDR3 is 15 amino acids. CDR3 region: CASRRTSGEPDTQYF. Written as DNA, the CDR3 is TGTGCCAGCAGGCGTACTAGCGGGGAGCCAGATACGCAGTATTTT.

The chain carries TRBV5-1 and TRBJ2-7; 9 nucleotides match TRBD2. Germline-derived CDR1 and CDR2 are SGHRS and YFSETQ. The trim removed 1 base at V and 2 bases at J, leaving 4 bases unmatched. The CDR3 is 15 residues long. The CDR3 nucleotides read TGCGCCAGCAGCTTGACGACTAGCGGAACCTACGAGCAGTACTTC. Encoded protein: CASSLTTSGTYEQYF.

V and J are TRBV19 and TRBJ1-1; no firm D call. CDR1 is LNHDA and CDR2 is SQIVND in the germline V gene (reference sequence). The CDR3 contains 14 residues. V lost 5 bases and J lost 0, with 10 bases in between. The CDR3 coding sequence is TGTGCCAGTAGTCCCCACGGAGTGAACACTGAAGCTTTCTTT. It yields the protein CASSPHGVNTEAFF.

The table lists this clone with many counts. The genes are TRBV2 and TRBJ2-5; maybe TRBD2 (7 bases). V lost 8 bases and J lost 9, with 22 bases in between. The CDR3 is 14 residues long. Germline CDR1 reads SNHLY; CDR2 reads FYNNEI. The CDR3 loop reads CASEAGAYRGAQYF. As DNA, the CDR3 is TGTGCCAGCGAGGCGGGGGCCTACCGAGGGGCCCAGTACTTC.

The DNA for the CDR3 is TGTGCCAGCAGCCAAGCCTCAGGGGTTACTGAAGCTTTCTTT. Amino acid sequence: CASSQASGVTEAFF. This sequence joins TRBV4-2 and TRBJ1-1; tentatively, D is TRBD1 (6 bases). Germline loops: CDR1 LGHNA, CDR2 YNFKEQ. V gave up 1 base and J gave up 5 bases, with 11 bases separating them. The CDR3 length is 14 residues.

Concerning this clone itself: A read error may produce the germline difference seen at one junction end. The chain carries TRBV28 and TRBJ1-2; 10 bases map to TRBD1. In germline, CDR1 is MDHEN, CDR2 SYDVKM. This CDR3 spans 13 amino acids. CDR3 amino acids: CASSFLTGQGIFF. In DNA, the CDR3 is TGTGCCAGCAGTTTCCTAACGGGACAGGGGATCTTTTTC.

The V and J genes are TRBV5-1 and TRBJ2-7; weak D call: TRBD2 (5 bases). Looked up from germline, CDR1 is SGHRS and CDR2 is YFSETQ. V lost 5 bases and J lost 0, with 12 bases in between. The CDR3 spans 14 residues. In DNA form, the CDR3 reads TGCGCCAGCAGGTCGGACGGGAACTCCTACGAGCAGTACTTC. Protein sequence: CASRSDGNSYEQYF.

The chain carries TRBV9 and TRBJ1-3; 8 positions agree with TRBD1. The CDR3 loop spans 15 amino acids. The trim removed 3 bases at V and 3 bases at J, leaving 5 bases unmatched. CDR1 is SGDLS, CDR2 YYNGEE, per germline. CDR3: CASSAGQGGGNTIYF. CDR3 nucleotides: TGTGCCAGCAGCGCTGGACAGGGAGGTGGAAACACCATATATTTT.

The CDR3 bases are TGTGCCAGCAGCCCGCTGGGACTGACGAACACCGGGGAGCTGTTTTTT. This gives the protein CASSPLGLTNTGELFF. This rearrangement joins TRBV5-6 to TRBJ2-2; D possibly corresponds to TRBD2 (6 bases). The CDR3 runs 16 residues. The V gene's germline CDR1 is SGHDT and CDR2 YYEEEE. Trimming took off 4 bases at V and 0 bases at J, with 13 bases between the two ends.

The chain recombines TRBV4-3 with TRBJ2-7; TRBD1 agrees at 10 bases. V lost 1 base and J lost 3; bases outside the gene matches: 9. CDR1 and CDR2 from the germline V gene are LGHNA and YSLEER. The CDR3 runs to 17 residues. CDR3: CASSQAVPGTGDYEQYF. The CDR3 coding sequence is TGCGCCAGCAGCCAAGCCGTCCCCGGGACAGGGGACTACGAGCAGTACTTC.